One and the same sample provided the 14 T cell receptor beta chains below, sequenced in a study of blood T cells in healthy people across ages. Together with a sample-barcoded 5' primer, a J-beta primer mix was included in a second PCR lasting roughly 6 to 12 cycles. MiXCR was run by TCRdb on the 5' RACE reads, yielding one entry per CDR3 protein. The repertoire holds over a million distinct CDR3 sequences, with approximately 43% as singletons. Material: blood. The receptors derive from a woman aged 18-29 years in good health.

The chain combines TRBV13 with TRBJ1-4; TRBD1 matches at 7 bases. The CDR3 loop spans 13 amino acids. Germline assignment: CDR1 PRHDT and CDR2 FYEKMQ (reference sequence). The V and J ends lost 6 bases and 8 bases, in that order; junction bases with no gene match: 6. CDR3 protein: CASRRGQKEKLFF. CDR3 in DNA: TGTGCCAGCAGGAGGGGACAGAAGGAAAAACTGTTTTTT.

This clonotype turned up a few times. CDR3 nucleotide sequence: TGCAGCGTTCAACAGACAGCCGGGGGCAATCAGCCCCAGCATTTT. Amino acids: CSVQQTAGGNQPQHF. J is TRBJ1-5 and V is TRBV29-1, with D possibly TRBD1 on 5 matching bases. The germline V gene encodes CDR1 SQVTM and CDR2 ANQGSEA. V shed 5 bases and J shed 2 bases, with 16 bases lying between them. CDR3 length: 15 amino acids.

This chain links TRBV4-1 with TRBJ1-1, with D perhaps matching TRBD1 (5 bases). CDR3 length: 15 amino acids. CDR1 and CDR2 (germline): MGHRA, YSYEKL. V lost 4 bases and J 0 bases, leaving 12 bases between the germline ends. The CDR3 loop is CASSPKGNMNTEAFF. In DNA, the CDR3 is TGCGCCAGCAGCCCAAAGGGGAACATGAACACTGAAGCTTTCTTT.

Remarks on this clonotype: This may be a read error: a much more frequent sequence differs by one nucleotide. The rearrangement joins TRBV7-2 to TRBJ2-3; D is unclear. The V end was cut by 5 bases, the J end by 0 bases, with 15 bases between. Looked up from germline, CDR1 is SGHTA and CDR2 is FQGNSA. The CDR3 is 16 amino acids. The CDR3 bases are TGTGCCAGCAGCGGCTCCCCGGATTCCAGCACAGATACGCAGTATTTT. Its translation: CASSGSPDSSTDTQYF.

J is TRBJ1-2 and V is TRBV27; D unresolved. CDR1 and CDR2 (germline): MNHEY, SMNVEV (reference sequence). V lost 10 bases and J 4 bases, leaving 10 bases between the germline ends. This CDR3 is 11 amino acids long. The CDR3 sequence: CATLYGYGYTF. The CDR3 DNA follows: TGTGCCACCCTCTACGGCTATGGCTACACCTTC.

There are a few counts of this clonotype. The germline gene is not matched at one end of the junction; a read error may be the cause. This chain uses TRBV4-3 with TRBJ2-4; maybe TRBD2 (6 bases). This CDR3 has 21 residues. The germline CDR1 and CDR2 sequences are LGHNA and YSLEER. CDR3 nucleotide sequence: TGCGCCAGCAGCCAACGACCCTATGGGATTAAAGGAGAACTAGCCAAAAGCATTCAGTACTTC. Its translation: CASSQRPYGIKGELAKSIQYF.

The gene calls are TRBV6-2 or TRBV6-3 and TRBJ2-5; 13 bases agree with TRBD2. Trimming removed 6 bases from V and 2 bases from J; junction bases left unmatched: 3. Germline-derived CDR1 and CDR2 are MNHEY and SVGEGT. The CDR3 is made up of 15 amino acids. CDR3 nucleotides: TGTGCCAGCAGACTAGCGGGAGGGAAACAAGAGACCCAGTACTTC. This translates into CASRLAGGKQETQYF.

This clonotype showed up just a few times. The chain employs TRBV5-1 and TRBJ2-5; D possibly corresponds to TRBD1 (5 bases). The end of the DNA aligns better with TRBJ2-7, so the J call may be wrong. The CDR3 spans 14 residues. In germline, CDR1 is SGHRS, CDR2 YFSETQ. In DNA form, the CDR3 reads TGCGCCAGCAGCTTGCTCAGGGATTCCGGCGAGCAGTACTTC. It codes for CASSLLRDSGEQYF.

This clonotype occurred a few times. The chain employs TRBV28 and TRBJ1-1; D gene unclear. CDR3 size: 15 residues. Trimming removed 5 bases at V and 0 bases at J, with 13 bases between. Germline values: CDR1 MDHEN, CDR2 SYDVKM. Here the CDR3 reads CASSRPAGMNTEAFF. The CDR3 DNA sequence: TGTGCCAGCAGTCGACCAGCAGGCATGAACACTGAAGCTTTCTTT.

This chain links TRBV3-1 with TRBJ2-7; 8 positions match TRBD2. Losses at the gene ends were 0 bases for V and 0 bases for J; bases not matched to a gene: 10. This CDR3 has 18 amino acids. The germline V gene encodes CDR1 LGHDT and CDR2 YNNKEL (reference sequence). CDR3 loop: CASSQDRGSGGDSYEQYF. CDR3 nucleotide sequence: TGTGCCAGCAGCCAAGATCGGGGGAGCGGGGGAGACTCCTACGAGCAGTACTTC.

This clonotype was seen at least ten times. The rearrangement links TRBV20-1 to TRBJ2-1; possible D gene TRBD2, 6 bases. Between the trimmed V and J ends, which lost 1 base and 1 base, there was a span of 14 bases. The CDR3 has 16 residues. Germline values: CDR1 DFQATT, CDR2 SNEGSKA (reference sequence). The CDR3 sequence: CSARGGLVESYNEQFF. The CDR3 DNA sequence: TGCAGTGCTAGAGGGGGACTTGTAGAGTCCTACAATGAGCAGTTCTTC.

This clonotype occurred a few times. The CDR3 DNA is TGCAGTGCTAGAGATTCCCGCGAAGGAGGCTACACCTTC. This translates into CSARDSREGGYTF. This chain joins TRBV20-1 and TRBJ1-2; the D is unclear. CDR1 DFQATT and CDR2 SNEGSKA come from the germline V gene (reference sequence). The CDR3 totals 13 residues. Trimming removed 0 bases from V and 8 bases from J, with 13 bases in between.

This chain joins TRBV14 and TRBJ2-3, with unresolved D. This CDR3 is built from 14 residues. Germline V gene data show CDR1 as SGHDN and CDR2 as FVKESK. Trimming left V 4 bases short and J 2 bases short, with 10 bases between. For the CDR3, the DNA is TGTGCCAGCAGCCCGGACCTCGACACAGATACGCAGTATTTT. It yields the protein CASSPDLDTDTQYF.

The chain links TRBV11-3 to TRBJ2-1, with D perhaps TRBD1 (6 bases). CDR1 is SGHNT, CDR2 YENEEA, per germline. The CDR3 is 17 residues long. Deletions cut 0 bases from V and 6 bases from J, with 18 bases between. The CDR3, as DNA: TGTGCCAGCAGCTTAGAAGTTCGTGGTGGGACACCCAATGAGCAGTTCTTC. Residues: CASSLEVRGGTPNEQFF. Full variable domain (rest looked up from reference TRBV11-3 and TRBJ2-1): EAGVVQSPRYKIIEKKQPVAFWCNPISGHNTLYWYLQNLGQGPELLIRYENEEAVDDSQLPKDRFSAERLKGVDSTLKIQPAELGDSAVYLCASSLEVRGGTPNEQFFGPGTRLTVL.